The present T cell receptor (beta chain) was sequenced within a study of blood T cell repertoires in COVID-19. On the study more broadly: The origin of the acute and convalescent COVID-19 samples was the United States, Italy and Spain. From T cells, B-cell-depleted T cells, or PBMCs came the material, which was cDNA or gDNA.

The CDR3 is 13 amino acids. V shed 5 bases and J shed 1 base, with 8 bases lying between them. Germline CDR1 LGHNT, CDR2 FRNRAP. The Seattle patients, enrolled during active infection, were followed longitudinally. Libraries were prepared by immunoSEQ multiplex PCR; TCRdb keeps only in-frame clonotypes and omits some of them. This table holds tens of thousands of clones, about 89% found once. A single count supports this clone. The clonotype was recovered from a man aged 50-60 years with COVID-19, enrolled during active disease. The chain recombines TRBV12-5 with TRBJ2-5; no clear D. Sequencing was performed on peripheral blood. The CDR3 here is CASGPGSQETQYF. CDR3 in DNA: TGTGCTAGTGGTCCGGGTTCCCAAGAGACCCAGTACTTC.